This T cell receptor beta chain was found in a study of shared clonotypes between healthy human individuals. At the level of the study: Donors were two women and a few men aged 18 to 49.

Each subset's genomic DNA was shared equally among a number of immunoSEQ plates. Sorted-subset replicate PCR reactions were performed with approximately 190 ng DNA, corresponding to tens of thousands of T cell genomes. Clones were read by immunoSEQ multiplex PCR, and TCRdb kept only the in-frame ones, dropping some. The sample consists of 800,000 to 950,000 clones, around 96% of them appearing once. Trimming shortened V by 3 bases and J by 0 bases, and 4 bases separated the two germline ends. Germline V gene sequence: CDR1 SGDLS, CDR2 YYNGEE. The CDR3 sequence is 13 residues long. Only CD45RO-negative cells positively selected for CCR7 counted as naive CD8 cells, so terminally differentiated effector memory CD45RA+ cells were excluded. Within Nashville, Tennessee resided all donors, each a Caucasian adult.

The sample comprised naive CD8+ T cells sorted from blood. The receptor was derived from a man aged 25-40 years in good health. This chain uses TRBV9 with TRBJ2-1; D gene unclear. The CDR3: CASSEFSYNEQFF. The CDR3 nucleotides are TGTGCCAGCAGCGAGTTCTCCTACAATGAGCAGTTCTTC.